This T cell receptor (beta chain) was sequenced in a study of blood T cell repertoires in COVID-19 (TCRdb year 2020). Regarding the research as a whole: Samples from collaborators originated in the United States, Italy and Spain and spanned both the acute and convalescent phases of COVID-19. The material from the prospective study consisted of cDNA or gDNA derived from T cells, B-cell-depleted T cells, or PBMCs. Subjects who had been exposed to COVID-19, were actively infected with it, or had recovered from it provided the deeply sampled blood TCRbeta repertoires that made up the dataset. A freely available public database, intended as a resource for researchers studying the immune response to SARS-CoV-2, is where the repertoires were released. The samples were drawn from two sources: the first 160 participants of the ongoing ImmuneRACE study, and some 1,300 subjects contributed by 6 global collaborators. Sample metadata almost always included a de-identified subject ID, COVID-19 status, age in years and sex. HLA class I and class II types, where available, came from metadata supplied by the sample provider rather than from assay-based typing. General study outcomes and caveats: The amount of clinical and demographic metadata varied by source and participant and was provided uncurated.

Between the V and J ends, shortened by 1 base and 2 bases respectively, the junction contains 9 bases. Counted from cysteine to phenylalanine, this CDR3 has 14 amino acids. CDR3 DNA is the only sequence kept; it has 42 bases, read in frame from the first base. Based on the germline V gene, the CDR1 and CDR2 sequences are MDHEN and SYDVKM. TCRbeta CDR3 regions were amplified from genomic DNA using the immunoSEQ Assay, a bias-controlled multiplex PCR. On the study's bioinformatics: Nucleated cell counts per sample were estimated from amplification of reference gene primers within the assay. To quantify the absolute abundance of each unique TCRbeta CDR3 rearrangement, sequence reads were collapsed and filtered. For each sample, productive Simpson clonality was calculated as the square root of Simpson's diversity index over productive rearrangements. TCRdb holds this immuneACCESS table with in-frame rearrangements only. Some clones are missing; in checked studies, unresolved V genes explain under half, and the rest has no known cause. V and J calls plus clone size are reproduced from that table; the DNA served to infer D and trimming. This sample gives roughly 200,000 clones in total; around 80% of them show up just once. Under 3.5% of the sample is in the top ten clones.

A remark on this clone: Its specific antigen is unknown. Nothing much larger sits one base from this clone, and base qualities are not available.

Collaborating institutions collected whole blood in K2EDTA tubes following their own protocols. For TCRbeta analysis, collaborator samples were shipped as frozen whole blood, as isolated PBMCs, or as DNA extracted from either sample type. The sequence derives from an elderly woman with active or convalescent COVID-19. What was sequenced was peripheral blood. The chain links TRBV28 with TRBJ2-7; no D gene can be assigned with confidence. The CDR3 protein is CASSLYGDPYEQYF. The DNA sequence is given as TGTGCCAGCAGTTTATACGGAGATCCCTACGAGCAGTACTTC.